This entry features one TCR beta chain sequence. This sample is drawn from a study of blood T cell repertoires in COVID-19. Under the authors' procedure: Quantification of nucleated cells was approximated via reference gene primer amplification. Generated by immunoSEQ multiplex PCR, the TCRdb table keeps only in-frame clones and is missing some. V and J calls and clone size are those listed in that table; D and trimming were worked out from the DNA. Of under 300,000 clones in the sample, about 85% were seen once. The V gene end was trimmed by 6 bases and the J gene end by 8 bases; junction bases not matched to a gene: 11. Germline-derived CDR1 and CDR2 are MGHDK and SYGVNS. CDR3 length: 14 amino acids.

The chain links TRBV25-1 to TRBJ1-1; the match to TRBD1 covers 8 bases. Source material: PBMCs or T cells enriched from blood (not recorded which). This TCR came from a woman in her forties or fifties who had been exposed to COVID-19. CDR3 region: CASRAPDRAGEAFF. The DNA of the CDR3 is TGTGCCAGCAGGGCCCCGGACAGGGCGGGGGAAGCTTTCTTT.